This TCR beta chain was identified during a study of identical twins. Healthy Caucasians, and only they, were the donors. This clonotype was picked up a small number of times. The antigen remains unidentified. Germline CDR1 reads MNHEY; CDR2 reads SMNVEV (reference sequence). The CDR3 runs 15 residues. Trimming left V 3 bases short and J 7 bases short, with 16 bases between. The study, taken as a whole, reports: Researchers reported weaker excess twin sharing in beta out-of-frame sequences. A lower insertion count was a feature of abundant cord blood beta clonotypes, with no such feature in memory repertoires.

TCRdb recomputed calls from the 5' RACE reads with MiXCR, one row per CDR3 protein. Counted here are some 1,700,000 distinct CDR3 sequences, less than 40% occurring once; the ten biggest clones make up under 0.35%. The clonotype originates from a newborn girl in good health. Sequencing was carried out using cord blood. The J gene is TRBJ2-1, the V gene TRBV27, with D tentatively TRBD2 (6 bases). CDR3 sequence (DNA): TGTGCCAGCAGTTTTCTAGCGACTACTGGTAATGAGCAGTTCTTC. Its protein product is CASSFLATTGNEQFF.